This T cell receptor beta chain was identified in a study of blood T cells in healthy people across ages. Whole-study context: Researchers report that template switching captured about one barcoded beta molecule per two T cells.

Study-level results: Diversity estimates from one million T cells were considered underestimates.

CDR1 MGHRA and CDR2 YSYEKL come from the germline V gene. The CDR3 is 19 residues long. In the case of this clonotype: Antigen unknown. Mismatch with germline at one junction end may stem from a read error.

Each donor's blood draw was approximately 10 milliliters of peripheral blood. Primers used in a second PCR of roughly 6 to 12 cycles were a sample-barcoded 5' primer and a J-beta primer mix. TCRdb itself ran the 5' RACE reads through MiXCR, one entry per CDR3 protein. The data show 1.6 million or so distinct CDR3 sequences, 30% to 40% seen once. Sequences were obtained from blood. The chain recombines TRBV4-1 with TRBJ1-1, with D possibly being TRBD1 (5 bases). The TCR originated in a woman between 25 and 40 years old in good health. For the CDR3, the DNA is TGCGCCAGCAGCCAAGCAACGGGACTTTTCAACCGAATGAAGACTGAAGCTTTCTTT. Protein product: CASSQATGLFNRMKTEAFF.